This entry describes one T cell receptor (beta chain). This sample stems from a study of shared clonotypes between healthy human individuals. TCRdb's copy holds only in-frame clones and misses some; the assay was immunoSEQ multiplex PCR. This table has approximately 1.5 million clones, 95% to 99% appearing once. The receptor comes from a man aged 25-45 years in good health. Sample: naive CD4+ T cells sorted from blood. Subset denoted: CD45RA+ positively selected.

The CDR3 sequence: CASSLLAGSETQYF. The CDR3 bases are TGTGCCAGCAGTTTACTAGCGGGATCGGAGACCCAGTACTTC. The gene calls are TRBV28 and TRBJ2-5; 9 positions match TRBD2. V trimming: 2 bases; J trimming: 5 bases; junction bases outside the gene matches: 3. This CDR3 region has 14 residues. Germline V gene sequence: CDR1 MDHEN, CDR2 SYDVKM.